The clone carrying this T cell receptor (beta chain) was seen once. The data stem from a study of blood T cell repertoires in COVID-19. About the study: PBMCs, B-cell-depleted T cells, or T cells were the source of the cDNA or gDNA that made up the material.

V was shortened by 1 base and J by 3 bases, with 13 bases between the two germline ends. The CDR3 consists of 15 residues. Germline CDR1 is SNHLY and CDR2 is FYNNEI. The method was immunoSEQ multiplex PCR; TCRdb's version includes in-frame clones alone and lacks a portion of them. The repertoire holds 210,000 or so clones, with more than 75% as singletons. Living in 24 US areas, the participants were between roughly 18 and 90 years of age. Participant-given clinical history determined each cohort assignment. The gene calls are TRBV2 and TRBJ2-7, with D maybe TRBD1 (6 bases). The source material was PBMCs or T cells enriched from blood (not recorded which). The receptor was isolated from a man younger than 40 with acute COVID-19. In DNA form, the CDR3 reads TGTGCCAGCAGTGAAGTGGACAGAGCAAGCTACGAGCAGTACTTC. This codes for CASSEVDRASYEQYF.